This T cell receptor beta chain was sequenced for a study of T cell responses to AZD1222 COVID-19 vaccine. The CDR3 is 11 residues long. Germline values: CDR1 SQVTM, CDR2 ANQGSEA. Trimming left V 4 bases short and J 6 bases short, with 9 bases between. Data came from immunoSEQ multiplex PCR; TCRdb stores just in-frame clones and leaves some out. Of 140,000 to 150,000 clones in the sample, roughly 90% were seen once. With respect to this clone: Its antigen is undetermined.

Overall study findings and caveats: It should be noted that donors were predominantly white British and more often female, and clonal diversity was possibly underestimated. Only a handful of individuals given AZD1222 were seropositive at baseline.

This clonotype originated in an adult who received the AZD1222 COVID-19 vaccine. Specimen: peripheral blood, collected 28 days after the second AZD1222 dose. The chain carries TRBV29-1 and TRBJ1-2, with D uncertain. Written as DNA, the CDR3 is TGCAGCGTTGTCGAGGTGGATGGCTACACCTTC. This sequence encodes CSVVEVDGYTF.